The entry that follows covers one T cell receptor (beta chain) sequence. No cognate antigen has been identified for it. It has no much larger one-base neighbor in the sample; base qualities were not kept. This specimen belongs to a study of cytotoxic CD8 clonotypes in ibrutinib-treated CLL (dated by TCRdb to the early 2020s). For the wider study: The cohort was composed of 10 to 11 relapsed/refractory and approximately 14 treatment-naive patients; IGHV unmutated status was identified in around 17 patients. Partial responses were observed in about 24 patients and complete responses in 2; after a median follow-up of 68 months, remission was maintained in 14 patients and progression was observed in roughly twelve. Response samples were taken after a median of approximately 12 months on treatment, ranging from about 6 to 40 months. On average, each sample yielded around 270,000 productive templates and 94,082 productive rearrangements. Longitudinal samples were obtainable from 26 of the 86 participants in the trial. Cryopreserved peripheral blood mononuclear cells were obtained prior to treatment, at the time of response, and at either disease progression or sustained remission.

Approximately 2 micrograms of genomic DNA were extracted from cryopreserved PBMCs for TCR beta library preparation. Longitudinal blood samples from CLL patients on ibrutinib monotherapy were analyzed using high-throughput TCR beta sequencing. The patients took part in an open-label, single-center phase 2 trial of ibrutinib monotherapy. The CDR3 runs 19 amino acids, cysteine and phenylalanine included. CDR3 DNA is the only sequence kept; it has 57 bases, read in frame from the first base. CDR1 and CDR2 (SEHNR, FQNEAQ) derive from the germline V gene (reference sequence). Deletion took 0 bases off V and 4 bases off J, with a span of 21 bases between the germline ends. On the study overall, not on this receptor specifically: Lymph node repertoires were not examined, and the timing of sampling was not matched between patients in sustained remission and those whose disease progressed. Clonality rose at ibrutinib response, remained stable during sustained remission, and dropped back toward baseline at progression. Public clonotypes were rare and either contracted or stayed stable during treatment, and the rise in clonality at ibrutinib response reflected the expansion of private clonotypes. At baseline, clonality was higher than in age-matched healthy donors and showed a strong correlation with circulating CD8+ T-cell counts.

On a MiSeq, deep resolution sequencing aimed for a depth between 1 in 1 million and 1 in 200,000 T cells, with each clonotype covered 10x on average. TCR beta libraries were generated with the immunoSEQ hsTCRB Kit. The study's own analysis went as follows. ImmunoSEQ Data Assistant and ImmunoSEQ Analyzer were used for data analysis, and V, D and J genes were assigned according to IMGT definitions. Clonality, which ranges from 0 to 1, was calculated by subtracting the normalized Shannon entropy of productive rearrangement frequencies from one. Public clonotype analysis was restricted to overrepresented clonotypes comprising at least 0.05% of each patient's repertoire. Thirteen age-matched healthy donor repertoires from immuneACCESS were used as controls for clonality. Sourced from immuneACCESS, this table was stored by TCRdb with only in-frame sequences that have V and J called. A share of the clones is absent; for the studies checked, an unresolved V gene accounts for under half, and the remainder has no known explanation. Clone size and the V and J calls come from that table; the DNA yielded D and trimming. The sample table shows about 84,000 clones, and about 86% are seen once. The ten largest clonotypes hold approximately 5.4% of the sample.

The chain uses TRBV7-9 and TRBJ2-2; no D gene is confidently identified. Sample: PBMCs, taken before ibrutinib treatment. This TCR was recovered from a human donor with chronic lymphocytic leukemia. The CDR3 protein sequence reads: CASSLASYGPGESTGELFF. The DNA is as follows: TGTGCCAGCAGCTTAGCCAGTTACGGACCTGGGGAATCCACCGGGGAGCTGTTTTTT. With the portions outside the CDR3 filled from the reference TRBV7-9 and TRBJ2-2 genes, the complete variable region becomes DTGVSQNPRHKITKRGQNVTFRCDPISEHNRLYWYRQTLGQGPEFLTYFQNEAQLEKSRLLSDRFSAERPKGSFSTLEIQRTEQGDSAMYLCASSLASYGPGESTGELFFGEGSRLTVL.